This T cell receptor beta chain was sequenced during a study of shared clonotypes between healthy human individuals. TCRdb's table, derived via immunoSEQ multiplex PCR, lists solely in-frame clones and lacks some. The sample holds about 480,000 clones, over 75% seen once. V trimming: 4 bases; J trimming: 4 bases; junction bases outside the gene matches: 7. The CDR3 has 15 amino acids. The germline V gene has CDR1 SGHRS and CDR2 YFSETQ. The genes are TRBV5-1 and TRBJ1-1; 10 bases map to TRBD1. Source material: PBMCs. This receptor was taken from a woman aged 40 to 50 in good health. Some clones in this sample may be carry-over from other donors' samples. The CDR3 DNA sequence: TGCGCCAGCAGCGAGCGACAGGGGGCGGGCACTGAAGCTTTCTTT. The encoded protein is CASSERQGAGTEAFF.